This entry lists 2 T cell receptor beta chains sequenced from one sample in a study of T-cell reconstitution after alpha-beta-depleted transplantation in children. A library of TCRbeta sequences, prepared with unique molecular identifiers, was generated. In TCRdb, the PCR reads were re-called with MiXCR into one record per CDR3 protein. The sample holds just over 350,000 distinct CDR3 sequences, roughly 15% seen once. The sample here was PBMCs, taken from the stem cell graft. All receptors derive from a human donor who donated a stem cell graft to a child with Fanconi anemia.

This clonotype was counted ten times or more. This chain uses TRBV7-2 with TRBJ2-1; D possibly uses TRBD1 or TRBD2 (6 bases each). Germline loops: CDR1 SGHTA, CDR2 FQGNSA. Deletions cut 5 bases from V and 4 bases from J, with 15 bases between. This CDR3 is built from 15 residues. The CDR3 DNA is TGTGCCAGCAGCCTAGATGGGGGGCCGTACAATGAGCAGTTCTTC. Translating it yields CASSLDGGPYNEQFF.

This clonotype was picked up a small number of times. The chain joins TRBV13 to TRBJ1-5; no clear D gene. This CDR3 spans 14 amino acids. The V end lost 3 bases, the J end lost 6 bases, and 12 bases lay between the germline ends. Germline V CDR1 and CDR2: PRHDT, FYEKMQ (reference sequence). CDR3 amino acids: CASSFGPAGQPQHF. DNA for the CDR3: TGTGCCAGCAGCTTCGGACCCGCAGGTCAGCCCCAGCATTTT.